The 6 T cell receptor beta chains presented below share a single source sample, sequenced in a study of vaccination effects on CD4 cells after COVID-19. Under the ViraFEST assay, PBMC were stimulated with viral peptide pools so that antigen-specific CD4+ T cells expanded. Sequencing was performed afterwards. Following 10 days of culture, CD4+ T cells were isolated. According to the study, vaccine recipients showed no prior SARS-CoV-2 infection and negative nucleocapsid antibodies. No cognate antigen is known for these TCRs. The table came from immunoSEQ multiplex PCR; TCRdb's copy has only in-frame clones and leaves some out. The table records tens of thousands of clones, about four fifths of them present only once. The specimen comprised CD4+ T cells from PBMCs cultured with SARS-CoV-2 spike peptides, sampled before COVID-19 vaccination. The source of these receptors is a human donor who received a COVID-19 vaccine.

V and J are TRBV7-9 and TRBJ2-1; D is possibly TRBD2 (6 bases). Germline CDR1 and CDR2: SEHNR and FQNEAQ (reference sequence). V was shortened by 4 bases and J by 15 bases, with 19 bases between the two germline ends. The CDR3 covers 13 residues. CDR3 residues: CASSSSGRMGMFF. CDR3 DNA sequence: TGTGCCAGCAGCTCCAGCGGGCGGATGGGAATGTTCTTC.

This chain joins TRBV29-1 and TRBJ2-2, with TRBD1 matching 7 bases. The CDR3 covers 13 residues. V lost 6 bases and J lost 0; bases outside the gene matches: 1. Germline values: CDR1 SQVTM, CDR2 ANQGSEA. The CDR3 region is CSVDRANTGELFF. CDR3 nucleotide sequence: TGCAGCGTAGACAGGGCGAACACCGGGGAGCTGTTTTTT.

V is TRBV5-1 and J is TRBJ2-5; D may correspond to TRBD1 or TRBD2 (5 bases each). Between the trimmed V and J ends, which lost 2 bases and 1 base, there was a span of 9 bases. The length of the CDR3 is 14 residues. Germline CDR1 and CDR2: SGHRS and YFSETQ. The CDR3 reads CASSFEGSQETQYF. In DNA, the CDR3 is TGCGCCAGCAGCTTCGAGGGGTCCCAAGAGACCCAGTACTTC.

The chain couples TRBV20-1 to TRBJ2-7; no reliable D call. Deletions cut 3 bases from V and 2 bases from J, with 11 bases between. Germline V gene sequence: CDR1 DFQATT, CDR2 SNEGSKA (reference sequence). The CDR3 has 13 residues. Here the CDR3 reads CSASTLTPYEQYV. The CDR3 DNA reads as TGCAGTGCTAGTACCCTTACCCCCTACGAGCAGTACGTC.

The rearrangement joins TRBV5-1 to TRBJ2-2, with D tentatively TRBD1 (6 bases). CDR1 and CDR2 from the germline V gene are SGHRS and YFSETQ. The CDR3 loop spans 15 amino acids. V was cut by 2 bases and J by 7 bases, with 15 bases left in between. The chain's CDR3 is CASSFETGWGGELFF. The CDR3 nucleotides are TGCGCCAGCAGCTTCGAAACAGGGTGGGGCGGGGAGCTGTTTTTT. The full variable domain, its missing parts supplied by reference TRBV5-1 and TRBJ2-2, is KAGVTQTPRYLIKTRGQQVTLSCSPISGHRSVSWYQQTPGQGLQFLFEYFSETQRNKGNFPGRFSGRQFSNSRSEMNVSTLELGDSALYLCASSFETGWGGELFFGEGSRLTVL.

This clone was counted once. The rearrangement links TRBV5-8 to TRBJ1-1; D gene unclear. Deletions cut 7 bases from V and 6 bases from J, with 10 bases between. Germline V gene sequence: CDR1 SGHTS, CDR2 YDEGEE. The CDR3 has 11 residues. CDR3 region: CASPENSEAFF. CDR3 sequence (DNA): TGTGCCAGCCCAGAAAACTCTGAAGCTTTCTTT.